One sample yielded the 14 T cell receptor beta chains listed below, sequenced in a study of T cell responses to AZD1222 COVID-19 vaccine. Profiling relied on immunoSEQ multiplex PCR, and the TCRdb table lists in-frame clones only, not all of them. The sample consists of roughly 87,000 clones, about 91% of them appearing once. The sequenced sample was peripheral blood, obtained 28 days after the second AZD1222 dose. These TCRs come from an adult who received the AZD1222 COVID-19 vaccine.

This rearrangement joins TRBV10-3 to TRBJ1-5; 7 bases are a match to TRBD1. The ends lost 6 bases at V and 3 bases at J; junction bases unmatched: 5. The CDR3 is made up of 14 amino acids. The germline V gene encodes CDR1 ENHRY and CDR2 SYGVKD. CDR3 sequence (DNA): TGTGCCATCAGCGCCGGGACAGACAATCAGCCCCAGCATTTT. It is translated as CAISAGTDNQPQHF.

The chain links TRBV25-1 to TRBJ1-1; D call uncertain. V was shortened by 2 bases and J by 0 bases, with 13 bases between the two germline ends. The CDR3 is made up of 16 amino acids. Germline values: CDR1 MGHDK, CDR2 SYGVNS. This CDR3 reads CASSEGSSYMNTEAFF. DNA for the CDR3: TGTGCCAGCAGTGAAGGCTCCAGCTACATGAACACTGAAGCTTTCTTT.

V usage is TRBV19 and J usage is TRBJ1-1; D not certain. Trimming shortened V by 5 bases and J by 7 bases, and 14 bases separated the two germline ends. Germline V CDR1 and CDR2: LNHDA, SQIVND (reference sequence). The CDR3 extends over 13 amino acids. CDR3 protein: CASSPSLVGEAFF. DNA for the CDR3: TGTGCCAGTAGTCCCAGTTTGGTCGGTGAAGCTTTCTTT.

Only one count was recorded for this clone. The V gene is TRBV4-2, the J gene TRBJ1-1; no definite D call. Germline-derived CDR1 and CDR2 are LGHNA and YNFKEQ. There are 15 residues in the CDR3. Deletions cut 1 base from V and 0 bases from J, with 9 bases between. DNA of the CDR3: TGTGCCAGCAGCCAAGTCAGGTCCATGAACACTGAAGCTTTCTTT. Protein product: CASSQVRSMNTEAFF.

The chain links TRBV6-5 to TRBJ2-2; the D is unclear. Looked up from germline, CDR1 is MNHEY and CDR2 is SVGAGI. The CDR3 has 15 residues. The V end was cut by 6 bases, the J end by 4 bases, with 15 bases between. CDR3 loop: CASRGMNGPTGELFF. CDR3 nucleotide sequence: TGTGCCAGCAGGGGGATGAACGGCCCCACCGGGGAGCTGTTTTTT.

The V and J genes are TRBV7-9 and TRBJ2-2, with 13 bases aligning to TRBD2. Trimming removed 3 bases from V and 5 bases from J; junction bases left unmatched: 0. This CDR3 spans 15 amino acids. Germline CDR1 reads SEHNR; CDR2 reads FQNEAQ (reference sequence). The CDR3 nucleotides read TGTGCCAGCAGCTTGACTAGCGGGAGGACCGGGGAGCTGTTTTTT. It is translated as CASSLTSGRTGELFF.

The J gene is TRBJ2-1, the V gene TRBV7-8, with D tentatively TRBD1 or TRBD2 (5 bases each). CDR1 is SGHVS, CDR2 FQNEAQ, per germline. The V gene lost 11 bases and the J gene lost 8 bases, with 19 bases spanning the gap. The CDR3 has 13 amino acids. The CDR3 protein is CACNSWGNHEQFF. In DNA form, the CDR3 reads TGTGCCTGCAACAGTTGGGGGAATCATGAGCAGTTCTTC.

This sequence joins TRBV5-5 and TRBJ2-7; no definite D call. The germline V gene encodes CDR1 SGHKS and CDR2 YYEKEE (reference sequence). Trimming removed 0 bases at V and 2 bases at J, with 12 bases between. The CDR3 runs to 15 residues. CDR3 sequence reads: CASSLAGDRAYEQYF. The CDR3 DNA is TGTGCCAGCAGCTTGGCCGGAGACCGAGCCTACGAGCAGTACTTC. Variable domain in full (rest from reference TRBV5-5 and TRBJ2-7): DAGVTQSPTHLIKTRGQQVTLRCSPISGHKSVSWYQQVLGQGPQFIFQYYEKEERGRGNFPDRFSARQFPNYSSELNVNALLLGDSALYLCASSLAGDRAYEQYFGPGTRLTVT.

The chain couples TRBV5-1 to TRBJ1-1, with a possible D match to TRBD1 (5 bases). Germline V lookup: CDR1 SGHRS, CDR2 YFSETQ. Between the trimmed V and J ends, which lost 0 bases and 6 bases, there was a span of 9 bases. This CDR3 has 13 residues. The CDR3 protein is CASSLAGSSEAFF. CDR3 DNA: TGCGCCAGCAGCTTGGCAGGGAGCTCTGAAGCTTTCTTT.

This rearrangement joins TRBV5-6 to TRBJ1-2; D call uncertain. This CDR3 has 14 residues. Trimming cost V 2 bases and J 1 base, with 9 bases left between them. Germline values: CDR1 SGHDT, CDR2 YYEEEE. CDR3 sequence (DNA): TGTGCCAGCAGCTTCGGAGAACGTAACTATGGCTACACCTTC. This sequence encodes CASSFGERNYGYTF.

Points on this clone: The junction and the germline gene differ at one end; a read error may be behind it. The CDR3 loop is CASSDSAQGETQYF. The CDR3 region has the DNA TGTGCCAGCAGTGACTCAGCACAGGGGGAGACCCAGTACTTC. The chain has TRBV6-5 and TRBJ2-5; 7 bases agree with TRBD1. Germline CDR1 reads MNHEY; CDR2 reads SVGAGI. The CDR3 length is 14 residues.

This sequence joins TRBV6-4 and TRBJ2-1; 10 bases agree with TRBD2. V gave up 3 bases and J gave up 4 bases; unmatched junction bases: 0. CDR1 is MRHNA, CDR2 SNTAGT, per germline. The CDR3 runs to 14 residues. The CDR3, as DNA: TGTGCCAGCAGTGAAGCGGGGGGGTACAATGAGCAGTTCTTC. Encoded protein: CASSEAGGYNEQFF.

The chain is built from TRBV5-5 and TRBJ2-1; D possibly corresponds to TRBD2 (6 bases). Trimming pared 4 bases from V and 0 bases from J, leaving 8 bases between. The CDR3 is 14 amino acids. Germline V CDR1 and CDR2: SGHKS, YYEKEE (reference sequence). CDR3 DNA: TGTGCCAGCAGCATGGGGGGCTCCTACAATGAGCAGTTCTTC. As protein: CASSMGGSYNEQFF.

By sample fraction, this clone is medium-sized (0.01 to 0.1%). The chain combines TRBV6-2 or TRBV6-3 with TRBJ2-1; D might be TRBD1 (6 bases). The germline V gene has CDR1 MNHEY and CDR2 SVGEGT. The CDR3 totals 15 residues. Trimming removed 0 bases at V and 0 bases at J, with 6 bases between. CDR3 bases: TGTGCCAGCAGTTACTCAGGGGGCTCCTACAATGAGCAGTTCTTC. Its translation: CASSYSGGSYNEQFF.